Shown below are 16 T cell receptor beta chains from a single sample sequenced in a study of blood T cell repertoires in COVID-19. Libraries were prepared by immunoSEQ multiplex PCR; TCRdb keeps only in-frame clonotypes and omits some of them. The sample lists 40,000 to 50,000 clones; 89% were seen once. Source material: peripheral blood. These receptors came from a man aged 45-65 years with active COVID-19.

This chain connects TRBV29-1 to TRBJ2-2, with 16 bases identical to TRBD2. The CDR3 has 16 residues. Looked up from germline, CDR1 is SQVTM and CDR2 is ANQGSEA. The V and J ends lost 6 bases and 4 bases, in that order; junction bases with no gene match: 5. The CDR3 DNA follows: TGCAGCGTGGCGGGGACTAGCGGGAGGGCCACCGGGGAGCTGTTTTTT. It is translated as CSVAGTSGRATGELFF.

The chain recombines TRBV19 with TRBJ2-7; the match to TRBD2 covers 7 bases. Germline V gives CDR1 LNHDA, CDR2 SQIVND (reference sequence). This CDR3 has 14 amino acids. Losses at the gene ends were 3 bases for V and 2 bases for J; bases not matched to a gene: 4. CDR3 sequence: CASSMSGGTYEQYF. The CDR3 nucleotides are TGTGCCAGTAGTATGTCGGGGGGTACCTACGAGCAGTACTTC.

This clone showed up just once. The V and J genes are TRBV4-1 and TRBJ2-1; 7 nucleotides align to TRBD1. Germline values: CDR1 MGHRA, CDR2 YSYEKL. V shed 6 bases and J 5 bases; nucleotides not matched to a gene: 19. CDR3 length: 18 residues. DNA for the CDR3: TGCGCCAGCAGGCAATGGCTTTATCCCGGGACAGCAAACAATGAGCAGTTCTTC. It encodes CASRQWLYPGTANNEQFF.

The chain recombines TRBV6-2 or TRBV6-3 with TRBJ2-5; 9 nucleotides agree with TRBD2. The CDR3 sequence is 17 residues long. V gave up 4 bases and J gave up 1 base; unmatched junction bases: 10. Germline V gives CDR1 MNHEY, CDR2 SVGEGT. Here the CDR3 reads CASSFAGTSSPQETQYF. The CDR3, as DNA: TGTGCCAGCAGTTTCGCCGGGACTAGCAGCCCCCAAGAGACCCAGTACTTC.

The chain recombines TRBV5-6 with TRBJ1-2; D ambiguous. V was shortened by 0 bases and J by 2 bases, with 5 bases between the two germline ends. This CDR3 spans 13 amino acids. Germline V gene data show CDR1 as SGHDT and CDR2 as YYEEEE. The CDR3 region has the DNA TGTGCCAGCAGCTTGGGGGCCAACTATGGCTACACCTTC. Amino acid sequence: CASSLGANYGYTF.

J is TRBJ1-1 and V is TRBV9; tentative D call: TRBD1 (5 bases). Germline CDR1 SGDLS, CDR2 YYNGEE. The ends were cut back, 0 bases at V and 1 base at J, with 16 bases in the middle. The CDR3 has 17 amino acids. For the CDR3, the DNA is TGTGCCAGCAGCGTAGGCGACTTGGGGCTCCGGAACACTGAAGCTTTCTTT. Its protein product is CASSVGDLGLRNTEAFF. Drawing the rest from reference TRBV9 and TRBJ1-1, the complete variable domain is DSGVTQTPKHLITATGQRVTLRCSPRSGDLSVYWYQQSLDQGLQFLIQYYNGEERAKGNILERFSAQQFPDLHSELNLSSLELGDSALYFCASSVGDLGLRNTEAFFGQGTRLTVV.

The chain recombines TRBV21-1 with TRBJ2-1; TRBD2 is the table's D call and was not checked against the DNA. TRBV21-1 is given as a pseudogene. The CDR3 sequence is 16 residues long. In nucleotides, the CDR3 is TGTGCCAGCAGCACAACTAGCGGGAGGGCCGGGCATGAGCAGTTCTTC. Residues: CASSTTSGRAGHEQFF.

This sequence joins TRBV11-3 and TRBJ2-1; D is perhaps TRBD2 (5 bases). There are 12 residues in the CDR3. Germline V lookup: CDR1 SGHNT, CDR2 YENEEA. Deletions cut 5 bases from V and 8 bases from J, with 10 bases between. CDR3 residues: CASSPFGDEQFF. The DNA of the CDR3 is TGTGCCAGCAGCCCCTTCGGGGATGAGCAGTTCTTC.

J is TRBJ2-7 and V is TRBV29-1; tentative D call: TRBD2 (6 bases). The ends were cut back, 3 bases at V and 7 bases at J, with 13 bases in the middle. This CDR3 spans 12 amino acids. The germline V gene encodes CDR1 SQVTM and CDR2 ANQGSEA. The CDR3 is CSVDEGAGEQYF. CDR3 bases: TGCAGCGTTGATGAGGGTGCGGGGGAGCAGTACTTC.

The rearrangement joins TRBV18 to TRBJ2-2; possible D gene TRBD2, 6 bases. CDR1 KGHSH and CDR2 LQKENI come from the germline V gene. Trimming removed 2 bases from V and 0 bases from J, with 13 bases in between. The CDR3 consists of 17 residues. CDR3 loop: CASSPGGIQTNTGELFF. CDR3 coding DNA: TGTGCCAGCTCACCAGGGGGGATACAGACGAACACCGGGGAGCTGTTTTTT. The full variable domain, completed using reference TRBV18 and TRBJ2-2, is NAGVMQNPRHLVRRRGQEARLRCSPMKGHSHVYWYRQLPEEGLKFMVYLQKENIIDESGMPKERFSAEFPKEGPSILRIQQVVRGDSAAYFCASSPGGIQTNTGELFFGEGSRLTVL.

This clone was observed once. The chain is built from TRBV3-1 (or the pseudogene TRBV3-2) and TRBJ2-3; the match to TRBD2 covers 9 bases. Germline values: CDR1 LGHDT, CDR2 YNNKEL (reference sequence). This CDR3 contains 13 residues. Trimming took 0 bases from V and 14 from J; bases not matched to a gene: 6. The CDR3: CASSQDWLAGLYF. CDR3 nucleotides: TGTGCCAGCAGCCAAGACTGGCTAGCGGGATTGTATTTT.

In this sample, this clone turned up a few times. The V call is TRBV27, the J call TRBJ2-7, with D perhaps TRBD1 (6 bases). Germline values: CDR1 MNHEY, CDR2 SMNVEV (reference sequence). The CDR3 sequence is 12 residues long. V lost 6 bases and J lost 2, with 8 bases in between. The chain's CDR3 is CASRQGPYEQYF. The CDR3 DNA is TGTGCCAGCAGACAGGGCCCCTACGAGCAGTACTTC.

The genes are TRBV7-8 and TRBJ2-5; D remains ambiguous. V lost 1 base to trimming and J lost 2 bases, with 8 bases between them. CDR1 and CDR2 (germline): SGHVS, FQNEAQ. The CDR3 has 14 residues. CDR3: CASSLGAEQETQYF. In DNA, the CDR3 is TGTGCCAGCAGCTTAGGGGCAGAACAAGAGACCCAGTACTTC.

This clone is labeled medium-sized. The V call is TRBV7-2, the J call TRBJ1-1; the D gene is possibly TRBD1 (5 bases). The CDR3 is 13 residues long. CDR1 and CDR2 (germline): SGHTA, FQGNSA. The V end lost 1 base, the J end lost 7 bases, and 10 bases lay between the germline ends. CDR3: CASSLVDSIEAFF. In DNA form, the CDR3 reads TGTGCCAGCAGCTTAGTAGACAGTATTGAAGCTTTCTTT.

In this sample, this clone turned up once. The chain carries TRBV3-1 (or the pseudogene TRBV3-2) and TRBJ1-6; D is unresolved. The CDR3 is 15 amino acids. Trimming shortened V by 4 bases and J by 7 bases, and 14 bases separated the two germline ends. Germline CDR1 LGHDT, CDR2 YNNKEL (reference sequence). The CDR3 spells CASSRSTTSNSPLHF. The CDR3 DNA sequence: TGTGCCAGCAGCCGGTCGACAACTAGCAATTCACCCCTCCACTTT.

The rearrangement links TRBV3-1 (or the pseudogene TRBV3-2) to TRBJ2-3; a possible D gene is TRBD2 (5 bases). This CDR3 contains 16 residues. V lost 6 bases, J lost 2 bases, and 18 bases lay in between. Per germline, CDR1 LGHDT and CDR2 YNNKEL (reference sequence). The DNA for the CDR3 is TGTGCCAGCAGACTAAGAGCCAGCGGCTACACAGATACGCAGTATTTT. It encodes CASRLRASGYTDTQYF.